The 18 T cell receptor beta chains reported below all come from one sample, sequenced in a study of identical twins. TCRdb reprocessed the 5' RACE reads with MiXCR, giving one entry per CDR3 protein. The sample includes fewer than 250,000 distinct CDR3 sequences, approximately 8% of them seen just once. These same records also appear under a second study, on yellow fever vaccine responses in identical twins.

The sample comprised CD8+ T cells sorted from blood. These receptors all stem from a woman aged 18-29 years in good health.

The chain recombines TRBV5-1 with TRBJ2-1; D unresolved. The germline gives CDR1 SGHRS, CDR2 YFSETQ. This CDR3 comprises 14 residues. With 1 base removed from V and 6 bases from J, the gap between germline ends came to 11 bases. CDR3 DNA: TGCGCCAGCAGCTTGTATTGGAATGGCAATGAGCAGTTCTTC. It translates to CASSLYWNGNEQFF.

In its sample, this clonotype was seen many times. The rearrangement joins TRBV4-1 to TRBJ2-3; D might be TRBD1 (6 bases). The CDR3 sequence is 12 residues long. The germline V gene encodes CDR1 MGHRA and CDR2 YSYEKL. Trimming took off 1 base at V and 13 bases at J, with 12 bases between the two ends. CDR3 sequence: CASSQGSRDKYF. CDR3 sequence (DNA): TGCGCCAGCAGCCAAGGGAGTAGGGACAAGTATTTT.

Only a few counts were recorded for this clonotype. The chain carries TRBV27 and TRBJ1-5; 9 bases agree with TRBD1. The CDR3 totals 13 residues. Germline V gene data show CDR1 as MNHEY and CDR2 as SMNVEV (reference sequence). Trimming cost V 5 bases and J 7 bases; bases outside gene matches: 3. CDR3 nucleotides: TGTGCCAGCAGTACAGGGGGCAGCCAGCCCCAGCATTTT. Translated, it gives CASSTGGSQPQHF.

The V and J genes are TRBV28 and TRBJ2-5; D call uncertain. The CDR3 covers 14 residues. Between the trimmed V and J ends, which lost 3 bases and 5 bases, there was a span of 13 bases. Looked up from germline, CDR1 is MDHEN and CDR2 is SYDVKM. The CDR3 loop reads CASSFVGSGETQYF. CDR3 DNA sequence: TGTGCCAGCAGTTTTGTCGGGTCGGGTGAGACCCAGTACTTC.

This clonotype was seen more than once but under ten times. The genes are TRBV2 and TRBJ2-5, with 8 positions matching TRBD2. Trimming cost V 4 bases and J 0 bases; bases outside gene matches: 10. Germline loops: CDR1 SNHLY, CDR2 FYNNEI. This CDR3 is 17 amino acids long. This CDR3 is CASSVGGLARYQETQYF. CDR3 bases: TGTGCCAGCAGTGTAGGAGGACTAGCCCGTTACCAAGAGACCCAGTACTTC.

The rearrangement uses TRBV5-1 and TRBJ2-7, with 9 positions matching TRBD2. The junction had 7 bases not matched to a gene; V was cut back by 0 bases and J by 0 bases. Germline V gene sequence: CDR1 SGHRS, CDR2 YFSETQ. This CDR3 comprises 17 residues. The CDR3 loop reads CASSLAYRTSDSYEQYF. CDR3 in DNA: TGCGCCAGCAGCTTGGCCTATCGGACTAGCGACTCCTACGAGCAGTACTTC. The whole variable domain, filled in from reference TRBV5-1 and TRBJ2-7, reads KAGVTQTPRYLIKTRGQQVTLSCSPISGHRSVSWYQQTPGQGLQFLFEYFSETQRNKGNFPGRFSGRQFSNSRSEMNVSTLELGDSALYLCASSLAYRTSDSYEQYFGPGTRLTVT.

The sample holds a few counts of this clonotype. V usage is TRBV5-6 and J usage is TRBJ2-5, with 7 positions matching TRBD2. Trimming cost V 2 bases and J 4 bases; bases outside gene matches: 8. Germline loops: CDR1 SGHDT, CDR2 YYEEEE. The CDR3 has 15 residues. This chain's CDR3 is CASSFSGSGSETQYF. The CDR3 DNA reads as TGTGCCAGCAGCTTTAGCGGGTCGGGGTCAGAGACCCAGTACTTC.

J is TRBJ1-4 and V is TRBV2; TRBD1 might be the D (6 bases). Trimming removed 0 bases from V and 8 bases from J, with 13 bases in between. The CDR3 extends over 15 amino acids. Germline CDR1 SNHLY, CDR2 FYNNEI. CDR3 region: CASSEAWGLGEKLFF. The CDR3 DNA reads TGTGCCAGCAGTGAAGCGTGGGGGCTGGGGGAAAAACTGTTTTTT.

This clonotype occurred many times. The CDR3 reads CASSLGGGYGNEQFF. CDR3 bases: TGTGCCAGCAGCTTAGGGGGTGGTTATGGCAATGAGCAGTTCTTC. V and J are TRBV7-3 and TRBJ2-1; D may be TRBD1 or TRBD2 (5 bases each). This CDR3 region has 15 residues. V shed 2 bases and J shed 6 bases, with 14 bases lying between them. Germline values: CDR1 SGHTA, CDR2 FQGTGA.

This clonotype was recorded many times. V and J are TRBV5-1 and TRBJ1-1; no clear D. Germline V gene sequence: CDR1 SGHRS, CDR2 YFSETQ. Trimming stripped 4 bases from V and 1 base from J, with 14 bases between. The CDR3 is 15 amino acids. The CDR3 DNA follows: TGCGCCAGCAGCCGTTGGGTGTCAGGGAACACTGAAGCTTTCTTT. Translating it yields CASSRWVSGNTEAFF.

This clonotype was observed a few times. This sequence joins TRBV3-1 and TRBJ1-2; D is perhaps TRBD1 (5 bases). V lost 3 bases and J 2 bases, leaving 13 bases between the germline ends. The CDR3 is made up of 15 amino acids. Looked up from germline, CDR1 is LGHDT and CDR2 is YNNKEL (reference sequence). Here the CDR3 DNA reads TGTGCCAGCAGCCATCGGACAACGGGAAACTATGGCTACACCTTC. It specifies CASSHRTTGNYGYTF.

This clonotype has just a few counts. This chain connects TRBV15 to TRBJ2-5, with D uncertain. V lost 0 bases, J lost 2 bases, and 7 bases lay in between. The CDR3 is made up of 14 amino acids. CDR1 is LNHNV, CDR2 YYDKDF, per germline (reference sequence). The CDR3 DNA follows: TGTGCCACCAGCAGAGAAGGGTTACAAGAGACCCAGTACTTC. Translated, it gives CATSREGLQETQYF.

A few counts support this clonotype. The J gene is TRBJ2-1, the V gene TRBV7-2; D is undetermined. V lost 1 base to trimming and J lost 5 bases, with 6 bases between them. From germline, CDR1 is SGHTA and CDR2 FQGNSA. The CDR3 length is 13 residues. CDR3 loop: CASSLVRDNEQFF. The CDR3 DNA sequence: TGTGCCAGCAGCTTAGTGCGAGACAATGAGCAGTTCTTC.

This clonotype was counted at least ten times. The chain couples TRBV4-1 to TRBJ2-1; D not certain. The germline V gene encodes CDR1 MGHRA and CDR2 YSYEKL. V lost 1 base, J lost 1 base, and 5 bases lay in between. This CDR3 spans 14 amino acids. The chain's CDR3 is CASSQVLSYNEQFF. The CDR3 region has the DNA TGCGCCAGCAGCCAAGTACTGTCCTACAATGAGCAGTTCTTC.

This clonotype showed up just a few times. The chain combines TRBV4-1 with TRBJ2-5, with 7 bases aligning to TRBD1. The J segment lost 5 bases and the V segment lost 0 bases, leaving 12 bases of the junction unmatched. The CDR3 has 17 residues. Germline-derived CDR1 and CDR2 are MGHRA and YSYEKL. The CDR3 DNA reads TGCGCCAGCAGCCAAGATTTGGGTGCGGGCAGGGGGGAGACCCAGTACTTC. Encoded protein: CASSQDLGAGRGETQYF.

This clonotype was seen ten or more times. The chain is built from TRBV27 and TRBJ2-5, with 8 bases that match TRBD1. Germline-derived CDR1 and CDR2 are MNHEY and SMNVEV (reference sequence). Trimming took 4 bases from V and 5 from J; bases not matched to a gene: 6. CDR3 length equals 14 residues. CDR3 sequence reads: CASSWTGRLETQYF. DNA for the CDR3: TGTGCCAGCAGTTGGACAGGGCGGTTGGAGACCCAGTACTTC.

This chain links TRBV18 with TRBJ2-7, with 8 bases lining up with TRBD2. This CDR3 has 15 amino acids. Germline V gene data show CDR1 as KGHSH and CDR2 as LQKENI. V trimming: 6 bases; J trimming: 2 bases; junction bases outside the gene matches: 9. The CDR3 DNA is TGTGCCAGCTCGCAACCAGCGGGAGAGCCCTACGAGCAGTACTTC. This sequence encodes CASSQPAGEPYEQYF.

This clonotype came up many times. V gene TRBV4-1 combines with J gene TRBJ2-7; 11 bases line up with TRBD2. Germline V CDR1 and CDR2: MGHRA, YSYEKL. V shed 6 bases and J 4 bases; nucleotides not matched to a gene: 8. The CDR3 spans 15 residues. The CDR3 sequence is CASSQTGTSGYEQYF. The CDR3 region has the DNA TGCGCCAGCAGTCAGACCGGGACTAGCGGATACGAGCAGTACTTC.